Following are 6 T cell receptor beta chains from one sample sequenced in a study of blood T cell repertoires in COVID-19. Measured with immunoSEQ multiplex PCR; TCRdb has only the in-frame clones, and not every one. This table holds approximately 150,000 clones, roughly 88% found once. The sequenced sample was peripheral blood. The receptors originated from a human donor in a cohort sampled during active COVID-19.

This rearrangement joins TRBV6-5 to TRBJ1-1; TRBD1 matches 9 bases. The V and J ends lost 2 bases and 4 bases, in that order; junction bases with no gene match: 5. The CDR3 is 15 amino acids. Germline V gene data show CDR1 as MNHEY and CDR2 as SVGAGI. CDR3 sequence: CASSYNRGPVTEAFF. For the CDR3, the DNA is TGTGCCAGCAGTTACAACAGGGGGCCGGTCACTGAAGCTTTCTTT.

The chain links TRBV30 to TRBJ1-2; D possibly corresponds to TRBD1 (5 bases). With 1 base removed from V and 8 bases from J, the gap between germline ends came to 29 bases. CDR3 size: 18 residues. CDR1 is GTSNPN, CDR2 SVGIG, per germline (reference sequence). This CDR3 reads CAWSGQPAASISIFGYTF. The CDR3 DNA is TGTGCCTGGAGTGGACAGCCAGCCGCCTCTATATCTATATTCGGCTACACCTTC.

This clone was recorded only once. The chain is built from TRBV5-1 and TRBJ2-5, with D unresolved. The CDR3 consists of 12 residues. Germline-derived CDR1 and CDR2 are SGHRS and YFSETQ. Trimming removed 3 bases at V and 2 bases at J, with 5 bases between. For the CDR3, the DNA is TGCGCCAGCAGCTCCTCTCAAGAGACCCAGTACTTC. Its protein product is CASSSSQETQYF.

The V gene is TRBV5-4, the J gene TRBJ2-1, with D perhaps TRBD2 (5 bases). Trimming stripped 4 bases from V and 9 bases from J, with 17 bases between. CDR1 and CDR2 (germline): SGHNT, YYREEE (reference sequence). The CDR3 runs to 14 residues. CDR3 region: CASSPGPAGGEQFF. In nucleotides, the CDR3 is TGTGCCAGCAGCCCCGGGCCCGCGGGTGGTGAGCAGTTCTTC.

J is TRBJ2-3 and V is TRBV15; D is possibly TRBD1 (5 bases). Germline CDR1 and CDR2: LNHNV and YYDKDF (reference sequence). Trimming shortened V by 5 bases and J by 2 bases, and 14 bases separated the two germline ends. This CDR3 has 15 amino acids. CDR3: CATSGNQGFTDTQYF. In nucleotides, the CDR3 is TGTGCCACCAGCGGCAACCAGGGATTCACAGATACGCAGTATTTT.

The genes are TRBV27 and TRBJ2-5, with 10 nucleotides matching TRBD1. CDR1 and CDR2 from the germline V gene are MNHEY and SMNVEV (reference sequence). The CDR3 has 15 amino acids. With 3 bases clipped from V and 2 bases from J, the junction kept 3 bases outside the gene matches. Here the CDR3 reads CASSLGTGEQETQYF. Written as DNA, the CDR3 is TGTGCCAGCAGTTTGGGGACAGGGGAACAAGAGACCCAGTACTTC.